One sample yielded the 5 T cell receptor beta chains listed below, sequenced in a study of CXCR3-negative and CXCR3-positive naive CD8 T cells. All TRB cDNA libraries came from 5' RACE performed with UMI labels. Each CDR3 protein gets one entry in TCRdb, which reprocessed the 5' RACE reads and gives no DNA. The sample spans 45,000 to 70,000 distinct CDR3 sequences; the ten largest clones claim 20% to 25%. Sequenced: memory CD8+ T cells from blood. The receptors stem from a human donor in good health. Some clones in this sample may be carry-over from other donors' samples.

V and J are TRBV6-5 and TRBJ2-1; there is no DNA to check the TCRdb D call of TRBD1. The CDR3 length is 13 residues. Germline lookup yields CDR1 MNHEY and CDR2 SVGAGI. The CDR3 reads CASSYLGASEQFF.

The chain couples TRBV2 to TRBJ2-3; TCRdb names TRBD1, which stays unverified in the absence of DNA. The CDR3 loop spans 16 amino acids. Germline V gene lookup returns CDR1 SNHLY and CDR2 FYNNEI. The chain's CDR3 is CASSEWGQGNADTQYF. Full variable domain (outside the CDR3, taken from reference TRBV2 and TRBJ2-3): EPEVTQTPSHQVTQMGQEVILRCVPISNHLYFYWYRQILGQKVEFLVSFYNNEISEKSEIFDDQFSVERPDGSNFTLKIRSTKLEDSAMYFCASSEWGQGNADTQYFGPGTRLTVL.

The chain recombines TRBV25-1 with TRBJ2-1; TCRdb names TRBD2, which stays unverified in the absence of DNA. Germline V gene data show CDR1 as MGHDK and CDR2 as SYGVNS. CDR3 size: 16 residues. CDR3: CASRSSYLSSYNEQFF.

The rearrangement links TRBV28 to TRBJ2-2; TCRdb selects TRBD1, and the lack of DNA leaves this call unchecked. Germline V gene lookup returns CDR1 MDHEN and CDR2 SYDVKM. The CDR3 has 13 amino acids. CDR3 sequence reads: CASRDRHTGELFF.

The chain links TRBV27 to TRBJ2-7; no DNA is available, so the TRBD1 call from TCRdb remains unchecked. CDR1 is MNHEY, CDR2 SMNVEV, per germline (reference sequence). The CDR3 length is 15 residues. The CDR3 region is CASSSGGPGSYEQYF.